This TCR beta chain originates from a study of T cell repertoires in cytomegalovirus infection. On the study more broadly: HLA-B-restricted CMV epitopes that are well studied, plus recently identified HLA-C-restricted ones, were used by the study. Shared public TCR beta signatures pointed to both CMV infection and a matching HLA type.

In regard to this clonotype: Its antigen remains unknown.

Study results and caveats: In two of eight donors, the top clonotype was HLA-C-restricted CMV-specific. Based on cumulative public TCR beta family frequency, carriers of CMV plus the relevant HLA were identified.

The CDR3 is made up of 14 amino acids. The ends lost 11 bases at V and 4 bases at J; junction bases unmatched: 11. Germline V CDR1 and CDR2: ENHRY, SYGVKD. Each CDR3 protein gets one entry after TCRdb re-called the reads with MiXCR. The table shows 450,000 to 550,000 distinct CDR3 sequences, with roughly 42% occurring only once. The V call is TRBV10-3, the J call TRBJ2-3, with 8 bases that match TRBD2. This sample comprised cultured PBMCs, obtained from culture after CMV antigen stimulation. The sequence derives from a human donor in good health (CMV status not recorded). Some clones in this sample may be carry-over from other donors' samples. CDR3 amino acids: CAAGAAGDADTQYF. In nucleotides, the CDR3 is TGTGCCGCAGGGGCAGCGGGGGATGCAGATACGCAGTATTTT.